The 15 T cell receptor beta chains in this list originate from one sample, sequenced in a study of T cells after yellow fever vaccination. TCRdb recomputed calls from the 5' RACE reads with MiXCR, one row per CDR3 protein. Found here are around 120,000 distinct CDR3 sequences, around 6.7% of them singletons; the top ten hold approximately 2.7%. The material was CD4+ T cells sorted from PBMCs, obtained about 41 days after the first yellow fever vaccination. The receptors originated from a man between 18 and 29 years old who received the YFV17D yellow fever vaccine.

This clonotype was seen repeatedly, ten times or more. DNA of the CDR3: TGTGCCAGCAGTTATTCGTTGGGGGACCCCAATCAGCCCCAGCATTTT. It encodes CASSYSLGDPNQPQHF. The chain combines TRBV6-9 with TRBJ1-5; weak D call: TRBD1 (5 bases). Between the trimmed V and J ends, which lost 0 bases and 3 bases, there was a span of 12 bases. The length of the CDR3 is 16 residues. The germline V gene encodes CDR1 MNHGY and CDR2 SVAAGI.

This clonotype was picked up many times. The V gene is TRBV5-1, the J gene TRBJ2-3; 7 bases match TRBD2. Unmatched junction bases numbered 26, after V lost 2 bases and J lost 8 bases. Germline values: CDR1 SGHRS, CDR2 YFSETQ. The CDR3 is 20 amino acids. For the CDR3, the DNA is TGCGCCAGCAGCTTCCCGGGGACTGGAGCGGGGAATAGATACGCGGCTACGCAGTATTTT. The encoded protein is CASSFPGTGAGNRYAATQYF.

This clonotype was seen many times. CDR3 residues: CASRGNQTNTEAFF. CDR3 DNA sequence: TGTGCCAGCAGGGGGAACCAGACGAACACTGAAGCTTTCTTT. This chain links TRBV12-3 or TRBV12-4 with TRBJ1-1; D uncertain. This CDR3 comprises 14 residues. Trimming cost V 6 bases and J 1 base, with 12 bases left between them.

This clonotype has a count of ten or more. The rearrangement uses TRBV20-1 and TRBJ1-4; no reliable D call. Germline values: CDR1 DFQATT, CDR2 SNEGSKA (reference sequence). Trimming cost V 3 bases and J 8 bases, with 16 bases left between them. The CDR3 spans 14 residues. The CDR3 DNA follows: TGCAGTGCTAGTAGACACGGTTTTGAGGAAAAACTGTTTTTT. Encoded protein: CSASRHGFEEKLFF.

This clonotype has a count of ten or more. V gene TRBV4-1 combines with J gene TRBJ1-3; no firm D call. The CDR3 consists of 15 residues. Germline loops: CDR1 MGHRA, CDR2 YSYEKL. V gave up 0 bases and J gave up 1 base, with 7 bases separating them. The CDR3 loop reads CASSQDVASGNTIYF. The CDR3 bases are TGCGCCAGCAGCCAAGATGTAGCTTCTGGAAACACCATATATTTT.

In its sample, this clonotype was seen many times. The chain is built from TRBV7-2 and TRBJ2-1; perhaps TRBD1 as D (6 bases). V shed 2 bases and J shed 3 bases, with 8 bases lying between them. The V gene's germline CDR1 is SGHTA and CDR2 FQGNSA. The CDR3 spans 14 residues. This CDR3 is CASSLPGDYNEQFF. The CDR3 bases are TGTGCCAGCAGCTTACCAGGGGACTACAATGAGCAGTTCTTC. Together with reference TRBV7-2 and TRBJ2-1, the CDR3 gives the full variable domain: GAGVSQSPSNKVTEKGKDVELRCDPISGHTALYWYRQSLGQGLEFLIYFQGNSAPDKSGLPSDRFSAERTGGSVSTLTIQRTQQEDSAVYLCASSLPGDYNEQFFGPGTRLTVL.

This clonotype has more than one count but fewer than ten. The chain recombines TRBV20-1 with TRBJ1-5; 8 bases are shared with TRBD1. The CDR3 has 16 residues. V trimming: 7 bases; J trimming: 6 bases; junction bases outside the gene matches: 17. CDR1 is DFQATT and CDR2 is SNEGSKA in the germline V gene (reference sequence). CDR3 DNA: TGCAGTGGACAGGACAGGGAGACAAGCGTCGGTCAGCCCCAGCATTTT. Encoded protein: CSGQDRETSVGQPQHF.

This clonotype has ten or more counts. The V and J genes are TRBV5-1 and TRBJ1-5; TRBD1 matches 7 bases. With V trimmed by 3 bases and J by 6 bases, 6 bases remained unmatched. There are 14 residues in the CDR3. Germline-derived CDR1 and CDR2 are SGHRS and YFSETQ. The CDR3 DNA is TGCGCCAGCAGCTGGGGGACAGAAGGTCAGCCCCAGCATTTT. Translated: CASSWGTEGQPQHF.

This clonotype was observed at least ten times. The rearrangement joins TRBV28 to TRBJ2-5, with D possibly TRBD2 on 6 matching bases. Trimming pared 6 bases from V and 2 bases from J, leaving 16 bases between. The CDR3 extends over 15 amino acids. Germline CDR1 and CDR2: MDHEN and SYDVKM. In nucleotides, the CDR3 is TGTGCCAGCAGCATGAGCGGGCAAGCTCAAGAGACCCAGTACTTC. Protein sequence: CASSMSGQAQETQYF.

Ten or more counts support this clonotype. This sequence joins TRBV5-5 and TRBJ2-5, with D unresolved. CDR1 and CDR2 from the germline V gene are SGHKS and YYEKEE (reference sequence). This CDR3 is built from 13 residues. Between the trimmed V and J ends, which lost 2 bases and 4 bases, there was a span of 9 bases. The CDR3 sequence is CASSFVAGETQYF. The CDR3 DNA reads TGTGCCAGCAGCTTCGTCGCTGGAGAGACCCAGTACTTC.

This clonotype was recorded at least ten times. This chain connects TRBV5-1 to TRBJ1-1, with a possible D match to TRBD1 (6 bases). Per germline, CDR1 SGHRS and CDR2 YFSETQ. The CDR3 contains 13 residues. Trimming removed 6 bases from V and 0 bases from J, with 9 bases in between. The CDR3 DNA follows: TGCGCCAGCAAACAGGGTGTGAACACTGAAGCTTTCTTT. Its translation is CASKQGVNTEAFF.

This clonotype was picked up many times. The chain joins TRBV24-1 to TRBJ2-1; TRBD1 is a possible D gene (7 bases). CDR1 KGHDR and CDR2 SFDVKD come from the germline V gene. CDR3 length: 15 amino acids. Deletions cut 8 bases from V and 2 bases from J, with 15 bases between. CDR3 nucleotides: TGTGCCACCACGGCAGGGGGGCGGCCCTACAATGAGCAGTTCTTC. Its translation is CATTAGGRPYNEQFF.

This clonotype was seen ten or more times. This chain uses TRBV4-3 with TRBJ2-2; no clear D gene. This CDR3 is 16 amino acids long. The V end was cut by 0 bases, the J end by 5 bases, with 13 bases between. Germline CDR1 and CDR2: LGHNA and YSLEER. CDR3 region: CASSQEHRPRTGELFF. In DNA, the CDR3 is TGCGCCAGCAGCCAAGAACACCGCCCGAGGACCGGGGAGCTGTTTTTT.

This clonotype has ten or more counts. The rearrangement uses TRBV9 and TRBJ2-5, with D possibly being TRBD1 (5 bases). The V and J ends lost 1 base and 2 bases respectively, with 9 bases between them. This CDR3 is built from 14 residues. Germline CDR1 SGDLS, CDR2 YYNGEE. The CDR3 protein is CASSVRPGQETQYF. CDR3 nucleotide sequence: TGTGCCAGCAGCGTACGGCCAGGGCAAGAGACCCAGTACTTC.

Many counts were recorded for this clonotype. The CDR3 DNA is TGTGCCAGCAGCCCCGGGACGGCCACTGGAAACACCATATATTTT. This gives the protein CASSPGTATGNTIYF. This rearrangement joins TRBV7-2 to TRBJ1-3, with a tentative D call TRBD1 (5 bases). The CDR3 has 15 residues. Trimming stripped 5 bases from V and 2 bases from J, with 13 bases between. The germline gives CDR1 SGHTA, CDR2 FQGNSA.